These 32 T cell receptor beta chains came from one sample sequenced in a study of radiation and T cells in renal cell carcinoma. Sequencing used immunoSEQ multiplex PCR; TCRdb keeps in-frame clones, though not all of them. The data hold tens of thousands of clones, with around four fifths observed a single time. Time point of the sample: blood 4 weeks post-SBRT, at nephrectomy. Documented treatment: 15 Gy SBRT to primary tumor, nephrectomy 4 weeks later. The material was blood, obtained from a patient whose treatment included radiotherapy and nephrectomy. These receptors all stem from an older woman with renal cell carcinoma.

The chain links TRBV19 to TRBJ2-2; D call uncertain. CDR3 length: 14 residues. The germline V gene has CDR1 LNHDA and CDR2 SQIVND (reference sequence). V was trimmed by 7 bases and J by 2 bases, leaving 11 bases between them. The CDR3 DNA reads TGTGCCAGTACTACGACCCCCAACACCGGGGAGCTGTTTTTT. It specifies CASTTTPNTGELFF.

This clone occurred a few times. The chain employs TRBV29-1 and TRBJ1-2; 8 positions agree with TRBD1. The ends lost 5 bases at V and 5 bases at J; junction bases unmatched: 4. Germline V gene data show CDR1 as SQVTM and CDR2 as ANQGSEA. The CDR3 contains 12 residues. The CDR3 loop reads CSVSQGAYGYTF. CDR3 nucleotides: TGCAGCGTTAGTCAGGGGGCATATGGCTACACCTTC.

The chain is built from TRBV28 and TRBJ2-2; possibly TRBD1 for D (5 bases). V lost 11 bases to trimming and J lost 1 base, with 8 bases between them. The CDR3 sequence is 12 residues long. The V gene's germline CDR1 is MDHEN and CDR2 SYDVKM. The CDR3 loop is CAGARNTGELFF. The DNA for the CDR3 is TGTGCCGGGGCGCGGAACACCGGGGAGCTGTTTTTT.

The chain joins TRBV5-1 to TRBJ2-7; 11 nucleotides agree with TRBD2. After removal of 2 bases from V and 7 bases from J, the junction contained 8 bases not matched to a gene. Per the germline V gene, CDR1 is SGHRS and CDR2 is YFSETQ. The CDR3 runs to 15 residues. In nucleotides, the CDR3 is TGCGCCAGCAGCTTTACTAGCGGGAGTTCTGGGGAGCAGTACTTC. Translation gives CASSFTSGSSGEQYF.

The chain uses TRBV6-4 and TRBJ2-3; D unresolved. The CDR3 has 13 residues. Germline loops: CDR1 MRHNA, CDR2 SNTAGT. Trimming cost V 4 bases and J 1 base, with 6 bases left between them. The CDR3 sequence: CASSVGRTDTQYF. CDR3 nucleotide sequence: TGTGCCAGCAGTGTCGGGCGCACAGATACGCAGTATTTT.

This chain connects TRBV19 to TRBJ2-5; 7 nucleotides line up with TRBD2. Germline CDR1 is LNHDA and CDR2 is SQIVND (reference sequence). The length of the CDR3 is 13 residues. V shed 0 bases and J 11 bases; nucleotides not matched to a gene: 6. This CDR3 is CASSIDPGGVQYF. The CDR3 DNA sequence: TGTGCCAGTAGTATAGACCCGGGAGGTGTGCAGTACTTC.

The CDR3 loop reads CASSLSPARVNEKLFF. The CDR3 DNA reads TGTGCCAGCAGCTTATCCCCCGCGCGGGTTAATGAAAAACTGTTTTTT. This sequence joins TRBV7-2 and TRBJ1-4; D unresolved. CDR3 length equals 16 residues. The V gene lost 2 bases and the J gene lost 4 bases, with 14 bases spanning the gap. Germline V gene lookup returns CDR1 SGHTA and CDR2 FQGNSA.

The chain couples TRBV27 to TRBJ2-3; 11 bases are a match to TRBD2. Germline V gene lookup returns CDR1 MNHEY and CDR2 SMNVEV (reference sequence). The CDR3 is made up of 16 amino acids. V shed 2 bases and J 6 bases; nucleotides not matched to a gene: 7. CDR3 coding DNA: TGTGCCAGCAGTTTACTCAAGACTAGCGGGGCCGATACGCAGTATTTT. Residues: CASSLLKTSGADTQYF.

This clone was seen only a few times. V gene TRBV19 combines with J gene TRBJ1-5, with D possibly being TRBD1 (6 bases). The CDR3 has 13 amino acids. Trimming stripped 0 bases from V and 9 bases from J, with 9 bases between. Germline values: CDR1 LNHDA, CDR2 SQIVND (reference sequence). CDR3 in DNA: TGTGCCAGTAGTATAGATAAGACAGGGCCCCAGCATTTT. It is translated as CASSIDKTGPQHF.

The sample holds one count of this clone. The rearrangement links TRBV2 to TRBJ1-1; D uncertain. Trimming took 5 bases from V and 1 from J, leaving 2 bases between them. The CDR3 is made up of 11 amino acids. Germline V gene sequence: CDR1 SNHLY, CDR2 FYNNEI. CDR3 residues: CASSSNTEAFF. CDR3 DNA: TGTGCCAGCAGTTCGAACACTGAAGCTTTCTTT.

The V call is TRBV7-9, the J call TRBJ1-1; a weak D match, TRBD1 (6 bases). CDR1 SEHNR and CDR2 FQNEAQ come from the germline V gene (reference sequence). Deletions cut 3 bases from V and 1 base from J, with 21 bases between. The CDR3 is made up of 18 amino acids. CDR3 in DNA: TGTGCCAGCAGCTTGGGTCCCCCGGGACACGGCTCGAACACTGAAGCTTTCTTT. As protein: CASSLGPPGHGSNTEAFF.

The chain links TRBV2 to TRBJ2-1; 8 positions agree with TRBD2. The germline V gene has CDR1 SNHLY and CDR2 FYNNEI. This CDR3 has 15 residues. The J segment lost 3 bases and the V segment lost 7 bases, leaving 8 bases of the junction unmatched. The CDR3 DNA follows: TGTGCCAGCATCCCCCCGGGACTAGACTACAATGAGCAGTTCTTC. Its translation is CASIPPGLDYNEQFF.

CDR3 sequence (DNA): TGTGCCAGCAGCTTAGGGCAGCGGAGCAATGAGCAGTTCTTC. It codes for CASSLGQRSNEQFF. The genes are TRBV7-9 and TRBJ2-1, with D maybe TRBD2 (5 bases). The CDR3 length is 14 residues. Germline V gene lookup returns CDR1 SEHNR and CDR2 FQNEAQ (reference sequence). V gave up 1 base and J gave up 6 bases, with 10 bases separating them.

This clone was seen only once. The chain employs TRBV11-1 and TRBJ2-2, with a tentative D call TRBD1 (6 bases). Germline-derived CDR1 and CDR2 are SGHAT and FQDESV (reference sequence). Trimming left V 5 bases short and J 4 bases short, with 17 bases between. The CDR3 covers 16 residues. In DNA form, the CDR3 reads TGTGCCAGCAGCCCCCGAGTGGGGGCGACCACCGGGGAGCTGTTTTTT. It encodes CASSPRVGATTGELFF.

The chain employs TRBV6-5 and TRBJ2-7; TRBD1 aligns across 9 bases. Germline V gene sequence: CDR1 MNHEY, CDR2 SVGAGI. This CDR3 is 14 amino acids long. Trimming removed 5 bases from V and 2 bases from J; junction bases left unmatched: 4. CDR3 nucleotide sequence: TGTGCCAGCAGTGAACAGGGGGCTCCCTACGAGCAGTACTTC. This sequence encodes CASSEQGAPYEQYF.

This clone showed up just a few times. The chain is built from TRBV7-9 and TRBJ2-5; TRBD1 aligns across 10 bases. Trimming at V came to 5 bases and at J to 5 bases, leaving 5 bases not matched to a gene. Per germline, CDR1 SEHNR and CDR2 FQNEAQ (reference sequence). The CDR3 spans 14 residues. This CDR3 is CASSPGTGAETQYF. Here the CDR3 DNA reads TGTGCCAGCAGCCCAGGGACAGGGGCGGAGACCCAGTACTTC.

The chain couples TRBV28 to TRBJ2-7, with a possible D match to TRBD2 (6 bases). The CDR3 totals 14 residues. Trimming stripped 1 base from V and 6 bases from J, with 13 bases between. CDR1 is MDHEN, CDR2 SYDVKM, per germline. CDR3 in amino acids: CASSLLGGLGEQYF. Written as DNA, the CDR3 is TGTGCCAGCAGTTTATTGGGGGGTTTAGGCGAGCAGTACTTC.

The genes are TRBV2 and TRBJ2-5; 9 bases are shared with TRBD2. The germline V gene encodes CDR1 SNHLY and CDR2 FYNNEI. V shed 3 bases and J 0 bases; nucleotides not matched to a gene: 14. The CDR3 has 19 amino acids. The CDR3: CASSDPFSLAGAYQETQYF. The CDR3 coding sequence is TGTGCCAGCAGTGACCCCTTTTCCTTAGCGGGGGCCTACCAAGAGACCCAGTACTTC.

This rearrangement joins TRBV30 to TRBJ2-7, with TRBD1 as a possible D gene (5 bases). CDR3 length equals 15 residues. CDR1 and CDR2 from the germline V gene are GTSNPN and SVGIG (reference sequence). The germline V and J ends were trimmed by 0 bases and 0 bases, with 12 bases remaining between them. The CDR3 DNA reads TGTGCCTGGAGTGTACAGGCAGCTTTCTCCTACGAGCAGTACTTC. Translating it yields CAWSVQAAFSYEQYF. The variable domain in full, with the rest retrieved from reference TRBV30 and TRBJ2-7, is SQTIHQWPATLVQPVGSPLSLECTVEGTSNPNLYWYRQAAGRGLQLLFYSVGIGQISSEVPQNLSASRPQDRQFILSSKKLLLSDSGFYLCAWSVQAAFSYEQYFGPGTRLTVT.

Within the sample, this clone is medium-sized. The chain employs TRBV27 and TRBJ1-1; D gene uncertain. With 1 base removed from V and 4 bases from J, the gap between germline ends came to 7 bases. Germline CDR1 reads MNHEY; CDR2 reads SMNVEV (reference sequence). The CDR3 extends over 13 amino acids. The chain's CDR3 is CASSLWEGTEAFF. The CDR3 region has the DNA TGTGCCAGCAGTTTATGGGAGGGCACTGAAGCTTTCTTT.

The chain combines TRBV5-4 with TRBJ2-5; D could derive from TRBD1 or TRBD2 (5 bases each). The V end lost 0 bases, the J end lost 5 bases, and 11 bases lay between the germline ends. Germline CDR1 reads SGHNT; CDR2 reads YYREEE (reference sequence). The CDR3 extends over 14 amino acids. CDR3 bases: TGTGCCAGCAGCTTGGAGGGGAGCGCGGAGACCCAGTACTTC. Translated, it gives CASSLEGSAETQYF.

The chain recombines TRBV4-2 with TRBJ2-1; the match to TRBD2 covers 12 bases. Germline assignment: CDR1 LGHNA and CDR2 YNFKEQ. V trimming: 0 bases; J trimming: 6 bases; junction bases outside the gene matches: 0. There are 15 residues in the CDR3. CDR3 region: CASSQEGLAGNEQFF. The DNA of the CDR3 is TGTGCCAGCAGCCAAGAGGGACTAGCGGGCAATGAGCAGTTCTTC.

This rearrangement joins TRBV19 to TRBJ2-2; 7 bases line up with TRBD1. The CDR3 extends over 15 amino acids. The germline CDR1 and CDR2 sequences are LNHDA and SQIVND (reference sequence). V shed 6 bases and J 1 base; nucleotides not matched to a gene: 5. The DNA of the CDR3 is TGTGCCAGTAGCCGGGACAGATTGAACACCGGGGAGCTGTTTTTT. This codes for CASSRDRLNTGELFF.

The chain joins TRBV19 to TRBJ2-5, with D possibly matching TRBD1 (5 bases). Germline V gene data show CDR1 as LNHDA and CDR2 as SQIVND (reference sequence). The CDR3 is made up of 14 amino acids. Trimming pared 7 bases from V and 0 bases from J, leaving 12 bases between. CDR3 in DNA: TGTGCCAGTAATAACAGGCGCCACCAAGAGACCCAGTACTTC. Its translation: CASNNRRHQETQYF.

The V and J genes are TRBV25-1 and TRBJ2-6, with TRBD1 identical over 8 bases. The CDR3 contains 17 residues. Germline-derived CDR1 and CDR2 are MGHDK and SYGVNS. The junction had 9 bases not matched to a gene; V was cut back by 6 bases and J by 2 bases. CDR3 in amino acids: CASRQTGDVTGANVLTF. Here the CDR3 DNA reads TGTGCCAGCAGGCAGACAGGGGATGTAACTGGGGCCAACGTCCTGACTTTC.

This clone was observed a handful of times. V and J are TRBV18 and TRBJ1-1; D is perhaps TRBD1 (5 bases). Germline assignment: CDR1 KGHSH and CDR2 LQKENI. The CDR3 sequence is 14 residues long. Trimming removed 4 bases at V and 4 bases at J, with 13 bases between. This CDR3 reads CASSRGREGTEAFF. The CDR3 region has the DNA TGTGCCAGCTCACGGGGCAGGGAGGGCACTGAAGCTTTCTTT.

The V call is TRBV7-6, the J call TRBJ1-1; D unclear. This CDR3 spans 13 amino acids. From germline, CDR1 is SGHVS and CDR2 FNYEAQ. V lost 2 bases and J 7 bases, leaving 11 bases between the germline ends. The CDR3 here is CASSLRESGEAFF. CDR3 DNA sequence: TGTGCCAGCAGCTTAAGGGAGAGTGGTGAAGCTTTCTTT.

The V and J genes are TRBV25-1 and TRBJ1-3; D unclear. The V and J ends lost 5 bases and 0 bases respectively, with 20 bases between them. Germline-derived CDR1 and CDR2 are MGHDK and SYGVNS. The CDR3 runs 18 residues. In DNA form, the CDR3 reads TGTGCCAGCAGTCCGTTTGGCAAGACTTTCCTCTCTGGAAACACCATATATTTT. Its protein is CASSPFGKTFLSGNTIYF.

This chain connects TRBV5-1 to TRBJ2-3; no firm D call. The CDR3 runs 11 residues. Germline CDR1 SGHRS, CDR2 YFSETQ. Between the trimmed V and J ends, which lost 5 bases and 2 bases, there was a span of 3 bases. The CDR3 sequence is CASRYTDTQYF. The CDR3 nucleotides are TGCGCCAGCAGATACACAGATACGCAGTATTTT. Drawing the rest from reference TRBV5-1 and TRBJ2-3, the complete variable domain is KAGVTQTPRYLIKTRGQQVTLSCSPISGHRSVSWYQQTPGQGLQFLFEYFSETQRNKGNFPGRFSGRQFSNSRSEMNVSTLELGDSALYLCASRYTDTQYFGPGTRLTVL.

The chain combines TRBV6-5 with TRBJ2-6; D remains ambiguous. V was cut by 6 bases and J by 0 bases, with 9 bases left in between. Germline loops: CDR1 MNHEY, CDR2 SVGAGI. This CDR3 has 15 residues. CDR3 sequence (DNA): TGTGCCAGCAGATCGGAACGCTCTGGGGCCAACGTCCTGACTTTC. It translates to CASRSERSGANVLTF.

The chain recombines TRBV6-5 with TRBJ1-4; D is ambiguous. Trimming left V 8 bases short and J 5 bases short, with 12 bases between. The CDR3 consists of 13 residues. Germline V gives CDR1 MNHEY, CDR2 SVGAGI. CDR3 nucleotides: TGTGCCAGCGTCGCACCCGCGAATGAAAAACTGTTTTTT. Protein sequence: CASVAPANEKLFF.

This chain uses TRBV6-1 with TRBJ1-2, with unresolved D. Trimming cost V 0 bases and J 1 base, with 15 bases left between them. From germline, CDR1 is MNHNS and CDR2 SASEGT. CDR3 length equals 17 residues. In DNA form, the CDR3 reads TGTGCCAGCAGTGAAGCGTTGAAGGGCCGCTTTAACTATGGCTACACCTTC. Translated, it gives CASSEALKGRFNYGYTF.